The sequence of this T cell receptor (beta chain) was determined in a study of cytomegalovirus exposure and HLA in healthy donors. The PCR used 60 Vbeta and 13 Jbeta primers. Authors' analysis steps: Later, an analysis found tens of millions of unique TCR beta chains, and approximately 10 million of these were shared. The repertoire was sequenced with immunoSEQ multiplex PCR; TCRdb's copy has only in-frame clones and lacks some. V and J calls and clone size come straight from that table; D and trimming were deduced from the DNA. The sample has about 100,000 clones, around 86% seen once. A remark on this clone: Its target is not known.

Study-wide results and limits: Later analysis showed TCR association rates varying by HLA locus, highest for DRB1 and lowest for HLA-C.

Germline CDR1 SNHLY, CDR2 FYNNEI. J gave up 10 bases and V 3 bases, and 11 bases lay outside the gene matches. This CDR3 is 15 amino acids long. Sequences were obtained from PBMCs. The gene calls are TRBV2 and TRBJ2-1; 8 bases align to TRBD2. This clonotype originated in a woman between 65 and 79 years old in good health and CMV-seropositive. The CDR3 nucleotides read TGTGCCAGCAGTGAGAGGTATTGGCTAGCGGGCGAGCAGTTCTTC. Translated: CASSERYWLAGEQFF. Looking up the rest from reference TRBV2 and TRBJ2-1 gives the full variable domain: EPEVTQTPSHQVTQMGQEVILRCVPISNHLYFYWYRQILGQKVEFLVSFYNNEISEKSEIFDDQFSVERPDGSNFTLKIRSTKLEDSAMYFCASSERYWLAGEQFFGPGTRLTVL.